These 5 T cell receptor beta chains were all obtained from the same sample, sequenced in a study of cytomegalovirus exposure and HLA in healthy donors. PCR was performed using 60 Vbeta and 13 Jbeta primers. Measured with immunoSEQ multiplex PCR; TCRdb has only the in-frame clones, and not every one. In the table there are roughly 120,000 clones, around 10% of which are singletons. Material for sequencing was PBMCs. Every receptor here comes from a man between 25 and 39 years old in good health and CMV-seronegative.

This clone was counted a few times. This chain joins TRBV11-2 and TRBJ2-1; 10 bases map to TRBD2. The J segment lost 0 bases and the V segment lost 5 bases, leaving 10 bases of the junction unmatched. The CDR3 length is 18 residues. Germline assignment: CDR1 SGHAT and CDR2 FQNNGV. The CDR3 sequence: CASSPLTSGPSSYNEQFF. As DNA, the CDR3 is TGTGCCAGCAGCCCCTTGACTAGCGGGCCAAGCTCCTACAATGAGCAGTTCTTC.

The chain employs TRBV11-2 and TRBJ2-5; 10 bases fit TRBD1. This CDR3 is built from 17 residues. The V and J ends lost 4 bases and 5 bases, in that order; junction bases with no gene match: 13. Germline CDR1 and CDR2: SGHAT and FQNNGV. CDR3 amino acids: CASSSIALTGGGETQYF. The CDR3 DNA follows: TGTGCCAGCAGCTCCATAGCCTTGACAGGGGGCGGGGAGACCCAGTACTTC.

This clone was detected only a few times. The chain is built from TRBV19 and TRBJ2-1; TRBD1 aligns across 10 bases. This CDR3 has 17 residues. Germline V gene sequence: CDR1 LNHDA, CDR2 SQIVND (reference sequence). Trimming took 4 bases from V and 4 from J; bases not matched to a gene: 10. The CDR3 sequence is CASSNIDRGHFYNEQFF. Here the CDR3 DNA reads TGTGCCAGTAGTAACATAGACAGGGGGCATTTTTACAATGAGCAGTTCTTC.

This clone was picked up a small number of times. The rearrangement joins TRBV9 to TRBJ2-2; TRBD1 aligns across 10 bases. The CDR3 length is 15 residues. Losses at the gene ends were 6 bases for V and 3 bases for J; bases not matched to a gene: 5. Germline-derived CDR1 and CDR2 are SGDLS and YYNGEE. CDR3 region: CASNPGQGYTGELFF. The DNA for the CDR3 is TGTGCCAGCAACCCGGGACAGGGGTACACCGGGGAGCTGTTTTTT.

This chain links TRBV6-5 with TRBJ1-2; 8 bases map to TRBD1. Looked up from germline, CDR1 is MNHEY and CDR2 is SVGAGI. V was pared by 4 bases and J by 3 bases, with 1 base of the junction left unmatched. The length of the CDR3 is 13 residues. In nucleotides, the CDR3 is TGTGCCAGCAGTTCAGGGGGCGACTATGGCTACACCTTC. Encoded protein: CASSSGGDYGYTF.